These T cell receptor beta chains were read from a single sample in a study of shared clonotypes between healthy human individuals. The protocol was immunoSEQ multiplex PCR, while the TCRdb copy is restricted to in-frame clones and leaves out a portion. The data contain over a million clones, approximately 72% of them singletons. Sequenced material: memory CD4+ T cells sorted from blood. The source of these receptors is a man aged 18 to 29 in good health. The CDR3 runs from the conserved cysteine through the conserved F or W. D genes are given only for firm matches. Expanded clones are given a class, and other clones once, few, many or no size at all.

>NA|TRBJ2-5|TRBV19|TRBD2
TGTGCCAGTAGTGCGAGGACTAGCGGAGAAGAGACCCAGTACTTC
CASSARTSGEETQYF
>NA|TRBJ2-7|TRBV5-1|TRBD2
TGCGCCAGCAGCGCTTCTAGCGGGACTCTCGAGCAGTACTTC
CASSASSGTLEQYF
>few|TRBJ1-6|TRBV10-3|NA
TGTGCCATCAGTGCCAGGACCTCGAATTCACCCCTCCACTTT
CAISARTSNSPLHF
>NA|TRBJ2-7|TRBV5-1|TRBD2
TGCGCCAGCAGCTTAGGAGGCGGGGGGGCCTACGAGCAGTACTTC
CASSLGGGGAYEQYF
>NA|TRBJ2-4|TRBV6-5|NA
TGTGCCAGCAGTCTCAAGCCCCGGGCGGTTCAGTACTTC
CASSLKPRAVQYF
>NA|TRBJ1-4|TRBV30|NA
TGTGCCTGGAGTGTACCGACAACTAATGAAAAACTGTTTTTT
CAWSVPTTNEKLFF
>once|TRBJ2-3|TRBV11-3|NA
TGTGCCAGCAGCTTAGTCTCAGGAGATACGCAGTATTTT
CASSLVSGDTQYF
>NA|TRBJ2-5|TRBV11-1|TRBD2
TGTGCCAGCAGCCCCCCGGGACTAGCGGAGACCCAGTACTTC
CASSPPGLAETQYF
>NA|TRBJ2-7|TRBV12-5|NA
TGTGCTAGTGGTCGCTTAATGGGGGGCTCCAACGAGCAGTACTTC
CASGRLMGGSNEQYF
>NA|TRBJ2-7|TRBV7-8|NA
TGTGCCAGCAGCCCGTCCACATTTGGCGCCTACGAGCAGTACTTC
CASSPSTFGAYEQYF
>NA|TRBJ1-1|TRBV7-9|TRBD1
TGTGCCAGCAGCCCGCCCGGACAGGGCGGCGAAGCTTTCTTT
CASSPPGQGGEAFF
>NA|TRBJ2-5|TRBV9|TRBD2
TGTGCCAGCAGCGTCGGGACTAGCGGTATAGAGACCCAGTACTTC
CASSVGTSGIETQYF